What follows describes a single T cell receptor (beta chain). As yet, its antigen is unknown. Trimming cost V 5 bases and J 2 bases, with 15 bases left between them. From germline, CDR1 is LGHNA and CDR2 YSLEER. This CDR3 is 15 amino acids long. Data came from immunoSEQ multiplex PCR; TCRdb stores just in-frame clones and leaves some out. The sample lists approximately 25,000 clones, approximately 90% occurring once. This sample is part of a study of monozygotic twins with cystic fibrosis. Across the whole study: Library input was three micrograms of fragmented DNA, with approximately 16 PCR cycles.

Points from the study as a whole: Monozygotic CF twin pairs shared significantly more nucleotide-identical clonotypes than unrelated CF individuals did. No link emerged between shared CDR3 counts and age, concordance or severity. Co-twins had the most similar V usage for 13 of 16 pairs, J for 8.

Material: blood. This chain uses TRBV4-3 with TRBJ1-2, with D perhaps TRBD1 (6 bases). The TCR was taken from a girl aged 2 to 9 with cystic fibrosis. CDR3 residues: CASSVDRFGNYGYTF. The CDR3 DNA reads as TGCGCCAGCAGCGTAGACAGGTTTGGGAACTATGGCTACACCTTC.